The present entry profiles one T cell receptor beta chain with its context. This record belongs to a study of shared clonotypes between healthy human individuals. Using immunoSEQ multiplex PCR, the repertoire was profiled, and TCRdb retains in-frame clones only, with some absent. The sample has 780,000 or so clones; about two thirds are singletons. V dropped 4 bases and J dropped 5 bases, with 8 bases sitting between them. Per the germline V gene, CDR1 is MDHEN and CDR2 is SYDVKM. The CDR3 covers 13 residues. V and J are TRBV28 and TRBJ2-2; D is uncertain. This TCR was recovered from a woman under 40 in good health. Sequencing was done on a sample of memory CD4+ T cells sorted from blood. The subset here: CD45RA-negative fraction. CDR3: CASSSFLTGELFF. The DNA of the CDR3 is TGTGCCAGCAGTTCATTCTTGACCGGGGAGCTGTTTTTT.